The next 17 T cell receptor beta chains were all read from a single sample in a study of blood T cell repertoires in COVID-19. Sequencing used immunoSEQ multiplex PCR; TCRdb keeps in-frame clones, though not all of them. Of 110,000 to 150,000 clones in the sample, 65% to 80% were seen once. Sequencing was carried out using peripheral blood. These receptors all stem from a man between 60 and 70 years old with acute or convalescent COVID-19.

V is TRBV5-4 and J is TRBJ1-2; 7 positions match TRBD1. The CDR3 runs 15 residues. From germline, CDR1 is SGHNT and CDR2 YYREEE (reference sequence). Unmatched junction bases numbered 10, after V lost 0 bases and J lost 8 bases. CDR3 in DNA: TGTGCCAGCAGCTTGGCTCAGGGGGAGTGGGGCGGCTACACCTTC. Translation: CASSLAQGEWGGYTF.

V gene TRBV13 combines with J gene TRBJ2-7, with TRBD1 matching over 7 bases. Looked up from germline, CDR1 is PRHDT and CDR2 is FYEKMQ (reference sequence). CDR3 length: 12 residues. Unmatched junction bases numbered 3, after V lost 8 bases and J lost 2 bases. The CDR3 region is CASGDRTYEQYF. DNA of the CDR3: TGTGCCAGCGGGGACAGAACCTACGAGCAGTACTTC.

The chain carries TRBV21-1 and TRBJ2-3; the table's TRBD2 call for D was not verified on the DNA. TRBV21-1 is a pseudogene locus. This CDR3 is built from 16 residues. The CDR3 spells CASSKVCGSGTDTQYF. The CDR3 DNA sequence: TGTGCCAGCAGCAAAGTTTGCGGGAGTGGCACAGATACGCAGTATTTT.

This clone was seen a few times. The rearrangement links TRBV28 to TRBJ2-3; 7 bases are a match to TRBD2. V was clipped by 4 bases and J by 2 bases; unmatched bases: 9. The germline CDR1 and CDR2 sequences are MDHEN and SYDVKM. There are 16 residues in the CDR3. The CDR3 sequence is CASSSVAGADTDTQYF. In DNA form, the CDR3 reads TGTGCCAGCAGTTCCGTGGCGGGAGCCGACACAGATACGCAGTATTTT. Drawing the rest from reference TRBV28 and TRBJ2-3, the complete variable domain is DVKVTQSSRYLVKRTGEKVFLECVQDMDHENMFWYRQDPGLGLRLIYFSYDVKMKEKGDIPEGYSVSREKKERFSLILESASTNQTSMYLCASSSVAGADTDTQYFGPGTRLTVL.

The rearrangement uses TRBV9 and TRBJ2-1; 9 nucleotides match TRBD1. CDR1 is SGDLS, CDR2 YYNGEE, per germline. The CDR3 sequence is 15 residues long. J was trimmed by 6 bases and V by 5 bases; bases with no gene match: 9. CDR3 loop: CASSYAGTGSNEQFF. CDR3 sequence (DNA): TGTGCCAGCAGTTACGCCGGGACAGGGAGCAATGAGCAGTTCTTC.

The gene calls are TRBV5-1 and TRBJ2-3, with D perhaps TRBD1 (6 bases). CDR3 length equals 17 residues. V shed 1 base and J shed 0 bases, with 15 bases lying between them. The germline V gene has CDR1 SGHRS and CDR2 YFSETQ. The CDR3: CASSLMVGGPSTDTQYF. DNA of the CDR3: TGCGCCAGCAGCTTGATGGTAGGGGGTCCGAGCACAGATACGCAGTATTTT.

V is TRBV6-5 and J is TRBJ2-3; weak D call: TRBD2 (5 bases). There are 15 residues in the CDR3. With 2 bases removed from V and 0 bases from J, the gap between germline ends came to 9 bases. Looked up from germline, CDR1 is MNHEY and CDR2 is SVGAGI. The CDR3 sequence: CASSYGEPSTDTQYF. The CDR3 nucleotides are TGTGCCAGCAGTTACGGGGAGCCTAGCACAGATACGCAGTATTTT.

The genes are TRBV6-5 and TRBJ2-5; a weak D match, TRBD2 (5 bases). V was trimmed by 2 bases and J by 5 bases, leaving 12 bases between them. Per germline, CDR1 MNHEY and CDR2 SVGAGI. The CDR3 length is 14 residues. The CDR3 loop reads CASSYVGLQETQYF. The CDR3 DNA follows: TGTGCCAGCAGTTACGTAGGACTCCAGGAGACCCAGTACTTC.

The V call is TRBV5-4, the J call TRBJ2-7; 11 bases fit TRBD1. In germline, CDR1 is SGHNT, CDR2 YYREEE (reference sequence). V gave up 3 bases and J gave up 5 bases; unmatched junction bases: 7. This CDR3 region has 15 residues. CDR3 bases: TGTGCCAGCAGCTACGGACAGGGGGCAACGAACGAGCAGTACTTC. Encoded protein: CASSYGQGATNEQYF.

J is TRBJ2-3 and V is TRBV9; 11 bases match TRBD2. This CDR3 region has 17 residues. Unmatched junction bases numbered 11, after V lost 2 bases and J lost 6 bases. CDR1 is SGDLS, CDR2 YYNGEE, per germline. For the CDR3, the DNA is TGTGCCAGCAGCGTGGGGGTAGCGGGAGGGTCCCGGGATACGCAGTATTTT. This sequence encodes CASSVGVAGGSRDTQYF.

The chain combines TRBV28 with TRBJ1-6; TRBD1 matches 8 bases. Per germline, CDR1 MDHEN and CDR2 SYDVKM. The length of the CDR3 is 17 residues. The V segment lost 2 bases and the J segment 6 bases; nucleotides outside the gene matches: 9. The CDR3 region has the DNA TGTGCCAGCAGTTTAGTCGGACAGGGTCCATTTAATTCACCCCTCCACTTT. Amino acids: CASSLVGQGPFNSPLHF.

The sample holds one count of this clone. The chain employs TRBV12-3 or TRBV12-4 and TRBJ2-3; weak D call: TRBD2 (6 bases). V shed 3 bases and J shed 10 bases, with 14 bases lying between them. The CDR3 is 13 amino acids. DNA of the CDR3: TGTGCCAGCAGTTTTCGGACGGGAGAGCCGCAGTATTTT. This gives the protein CASSFRTGEPQYF.

Remarks on this clone: The sample has other DNA sequences that encode this CDR3 too. The V call is TRBV10-3, the J call TRBJ1-5; D possibly corresponds to TRBD1 (6 bases). Trimming took off 0 bases at V and 1 base at J, with 10 bases between the two ends. Looked up from germline, CDR1 is ENHRY and CDR2 is SYGVKD. The CDR3 is 16 residues long. The CDR3 protein is CAISESGRGSNQPQHF. Written as DNA, the CDR3 is TGTGCCATCAGTGAGTCGGGCAGGGGCAGCAATCAGCCCCAGCATTTT.

The chain joins TRBV24-1 to TRBJ2-7; no firm D call. The CDR3 has 13 residues. Germline lookup yields CDR1 KGHDR and CDR2 SFDVKD. Deletions cut 4 bases from V and 6 bases from J, with 12 bases between. CDR3 DNA: TGTGCCACCAGTGAGAACAAAAGGAGCGAGCAGTACTTC. This gives the protein CATSENKRSEQYF.

V gene TRBV4-1 combines with J gene TRBJ1-4; unclear D gene. V was pared by 0 bases and J by 3 bases, with 14 bases between. The CDR3 has 17 residues. Germline V gives CDR1 MGHRA, CDR2 YSYEKL. The CDR3 reads CASSQDGGRAPNEKLFF. CDR3 nucleotide sequence: TGCGCCAGCAGCCAAGATGGTGGGCGGGCCCCTAATGAAAAACTGTTTTTT.

This clone was recorded once. The CDR3 is CASSLSARVLYGYTF. As DNA, the CDR3 is TGTGCCAGCAGTTTATCCGCCAGGGTTCTCTATGGCTACACCTTC. V and J are TRBV28 and TRBJ1-2, with a weak D call TRBD1 (5 bases). Trimming stripped 1 base from V and 4 bases from J, with 13 bases between. Germline CDR1 is MDHEN and CDR2 is SYDVKM. There are 15 residues in the CDR3.

This clone has at least ten counts. J is TRBJ1-1 and V is TRBV2, with TRBD1 matching 9 bases. The V and J ends lost 2 bases and 0 bases, in that order; junction bases with no gene match: 7. Germline CDR1 reads SNHLY; CDR2 reads FYNNEI. The CDR3 loop spans 17 amino acids. The CDR3 DNA is TGTGCCAGCAGTGAATTCGGAACAGGGGGCATGAACACTGAAGCTTTCTTT. Amino acids: CASSEFGTGGMNTEAFF.